The clone carrying this TCR beta chain has just a few counts. Antigen: not known. In TCRdb, the RT-PCR reads were re-called with MiXCR into one record per CDR3 protein. The sample includes about 780,000 distinct CDR3 sequences, 18% of them seen just once. This record belongs to a study of response to subunit inactivated influenza vaccine. Study outcomes and limitations: Each seasonal influenza vaccination, the authors suggested, recruits few new T cells.

The CDR3 runs 20 residues. Germline CDR1 KGHSH, CDR2 LQKENI. V shed 4 bases, J shed 2 bases, and the junction held 21 bases outside the gene matches. The sequence derives from a man between 50 and 59 years old who received an inactivated influenza vaccine. The specimen was PBMCs from blood, collected around 5 days after vaccination. The chain has TRBV18 and TRBJ2-3; TRBD2 agrees at 7 bases. The CDR3 reads CASSRSITALRGRSTDTQYF. The CDR3 DNA reads as TGTGCCAGCTCACGCTCAATCACGGCGTTGCGGGGGAGATCCACAGATACGCAGTATTTT. Looking up the rest from reference TRBV18 and TRBJ2-3 gives the full variable domain: NAGVMQNPRHLVRRRGQEARLRCSPMKGHSHVYWYRQLPEEGLKFMVYLQKENIIDESGMPKERFSAEFPKEGPSILRIQQVVRGDSAAYFCASSRSITALRGRSTDTQYFGPGTRLTVL.